Described below is a single T cell receptor beta chain sequence and its context. This entry is derived from a study of blood T cells in healthy people across ages. The second PCR ran roughly 6 to 11 cycles with a sample-barcoded 5' primer and J-beta primers. Each CDR3 protein is one row after TCRdb ran MiXCR on the 5' RACE reads. The data contain 1,300,000 or so distinct CDR3 sequences, 59% of them seen just once; the ten biggest clones take up under 8.5%. This CDR3 spans 15 amino acids. V lost 4 bases to trimming and J lost 0 bases; unmatched junction nucleotides: 4. The chain uses TRBV12-3 or TRBV12-4 and TRBJ1-1, with TRBD1 matching 8 bases. The TCR was taken from a man between 18 and 35 years old in good health. The sample taken for sequencing was blood. CDR3 residues: CASSSGQAMNTEAFF. CDR3 nucleotides: TGTGCCAGCAGTTCGGGACAGGCCATGAACACTGAAGCTTTCTTT.